This entry features one T cell receptor beta chain sequence. This CDR3 region has 14 residues. Trimming took 6 bases from V and 4 from J; bases not matched to a gene: 6. Germline CDR1 is SGHRS and CDR2 is YFSETQ. These data belong to a study of blood T cell repertoires in COVID-19. Across the study: Samples taken during acute and convalescent COVID-19 were collected in the United States, Italy and Spain. The cDNA or gDNA used as material had been derived from T cells, B-cell-depleted T cells, or PBMCs.

Methods used by the authors: Estimates of nucleated cell counts were drawn from the amplification of reference gene primers. TCRdb's table, derived via immunoSEQ multiplex PCR, lists solely in-frame clones and lacks some. From that table come the V and J calls and clone size; the DNA was used to work out D and trimming. The sample contains about 150,000 clones, approximately 83% of which appear only once. The rearrangement joins TRBV5-1 to TRBJ2-3, with TRBD1 matching over 9 bases. Sequencing was done on a sample of peripheral blood. This sequence originates from a woman aged 60 to 75 with acute or convalescent COVID-19. The CDR3 region is CASNSGTGSDTQYF. CDR3 coding DNA: TGCGCCAGCAATTCCGGGACAGGGTCAGATACGCAGTATTTT.